This is a list of T cell receptor beta chains from one sample in a study of blood T cell repertoires in COVID-19. Measured with immunoSEQ multiplex PCR; TCRdb has only the in-frame clones, and not every one. The sample has 200,000 to 300,000 clones, less than 90% seen once. The specimen was peripheral blood. These receptors all come from a man aged 55 to 69 who had recovered from COVID-19. Both conserved end residues are part of each CDR3. The D gene is left open where the match is weak. Clone size is shown for a subset of rows, as once, few, many or a class of expanded clone.

J gene | clone size | V gene | D gene | CDR3 protein | CDR3 DNA
TRBJ2-7 | few | TRBV3-1/TRBV3-2 | TRBD2 | CASSQDYGGAYF | TGTGCCAGCAGCCAAGATTACGGGGGGGCTTACTTC
TRBJ1-2 | few | TRBV2 | TRBD1 | CASSARQGYGYTF | TGTGCCAGCAGTGCCCGACAGGGCTATGGCTACACCTTC
TRBJ2-1 | - | TRBV5-1 | - | CASSLTYSPEGNEQFF | TGCGCCAGCAGCTTGACCTACTCGCCCGAGGGCAATGAGCAGTTCTTC
TRBJ2-3 | - | TRBV5-8 | TRBD2 | CASSRTSGGPTDTQYF | TGTGCCAGCAGCCGGACTAGCGGGGGCCCCACAGATACGCAGTATTTT
TRBJ2-3 | - | TRBV6-5 | - | CASSYAPHTDTQYF | TGTGCCAGCAGTTACGCGCCCCACACAGATACGCAGTATTTT
TRBJ2-5 | - | TRBV7-7 | TRBD1 | CASSLRNRGDGQETQYF | TGTGCCAGCAGCTTAAGAAACAGGGGTGATGGGCAAGAGACCCAGTACTTC
TRBJ2-7 | - | TRBV7-3 | TRBD2 | CASSSSGGVYEQYF | TGTGCCAGCAGCTCTAGCGGGGGGGTCTACGAGCAGTACTTC
TRBJ1-2 | - | TRBV4-1 | TRBD1 | CASSLTSGQGVYGYTF | TGCGCCAGCAGCCTAACCTCCGGACAGGGGGTCTATGGCTACACCTTC
TRBJ1-1 | - | TRBV7-9 | - | CASSLEQGSTEAFF | TGTGCCAGCAGCTTAGAGCAGGGTAGCACTGAAGCTTTCTTT
TRBJ1-1 | - | TRBV7-3 | - | CASSSRVGTEAFF | TGTGCCAGCAGCTCGCGGGTGGGTACTGAAGCTTTCTTT
TRBJ2-7 | few | TRBV2 | - | CASSQEKLYEQYF | TGTGCCAGCAGTCAGGAAAAACTCTACGAGCAGTACTTC
TRBJ1-3 | - | TRBV14 | - | CASSQPTGQISSGNTIYF | TGTGCCAGCAGCCAACCTACGGGACAAATAAGCTCTGGAAACACCATATATTTT
TRBJ2-3 | - | TRBV6-2/TRBV6-3 | TRBD2 | CASSYSPGGGATQYF | TGTGCCAGCAGTTACTCCCCGGGCGGGGGGGCTACGCAGTATTTT
TRBJ2-7 | few | TRBV3-1/TRBV3-2 | - | CASSHKGGYEQYF | TGTGCCAGCAGCCACAAAGGGGGCTACGAGCAGTACTTC
TRBJ2-1 | - | TRBV7-3 | TRBD1 | CASSGYRGSLDEQFF | TGTGCCAGCAGCGGATACAGGGGCTCTTTAGATGAGCAGTTCTTC
TRBJ2-2 | - | TRBV7-6 | TRBD2 | CASSLPQGFLGTSGSNTGELFF | TGTGCCAGCAGCTTACCTCAAGGGTTCTTGGGGACTAGCGGATCTAACACCGGGGAGCTGTTTTTT
TRBJ1-2 | - | TRBV7-9 | - | CASSLAGIGASYGYTF | TGTGCCAGCAGCTTAGCCGGTATTGGGGCTAGCTATGGCTACACCTTC
TRBJ2-2 | - | TRBV7-7 | - | CASSQWRSNTGELFF | TGTGCTAGCAGCCAGTGGCGGTCGAACACCGGGGAGCTGTTTTTT
TRBJ2-1 | - | TRBV12-3/TRBV12-4 | - | CASSLGSLPFF | TGTGCCAGCAGTTTAGGTAGTCTTCCGTTCTTC
TRBJ2-5 | - | TRBV5-6 | TRBD1 | CASSTDRAETQYF | TGTGCCAGCAGCACGGACAGGGCAGAGACCCAGTACTTC
TRBJ1-6 | few | TRBV5-1 | - | CASSPLRGDNSPLHF | TGCGCCAGCAGCCCCCTGCGGGGGGATAATTCACCCCTCCACTTT
TRBJ2-1 | once | TRBV19 | TRBD1 | CASSMDRGQGNEQFF | TGTGCCAGTAGTATGGACAGGGGGCAGGGTAATGAGCAGTTCTTC
TRBJ1-6 | - | TRBV10-2 | - | CASRTANSPLHF | TGCGCCAGCCGGACAGCTAATTCACCCCTCCACTTT
TRBJ2-7 | - | TRBV18 | TRBD2 | CASSPIPPGLAGSSYEQYF | TGTGCCAGCTCACCCATACCACCGGGACTAGCGGGGAGCTCCTACGAGCAGTACTTC
TRBJ2-2 | - | TRBV19 | - | CASSIGRGLGTGELFF | TGTGCCAGTAGTATAGGACGGGGACTCGGCACCGGGGAGCTGTTTTTT
TRBJ2-7 | - | TRBV5-4 | - | CASSLKGPNSKQYF | TGTGCCAGCAGCTTGAAGGGGCCTAATAGTAAGCAGTACTTC
TRBJ1-3 | - | TRBV25-1 | TRBD1 | CASSVRDRLGENTIYF | TGTGCCAGCAGTGTAAGGGACAGGCTCGGAGAAAACACCATATATTTT
TRBJ2-1 | - | TRBV4-2 | TRBD2 | CASSQGASGSYNEQFF | TGTGCCAGCAGCCAAGGGGCTAGCGGATCCTACAATGAGCAGTTCTTC